This entry features one T cell receptor (beta chain) sequence. Its antigen is still unknown. TCRdb reprocessed the 5' RACE reads and keeps a single row for each CDR3 protein, giving no DNA. This sample's table has more than 100,000 distinct CDR3 sequences. The sample originates from a study of monozygotic twins with inflammatory bowel disease. Study outcomes and limitations: Variability in patient repertoires may have come partly from differing immunosuppressive treatments.

Germline V gives CDR1 LNHDA, CDR2 SQIVND (reference sequence). This CDR3 comprises 14 residues. The sequence was obtained from a human donor with ulcerative colitis or Crohn's disease, or a healthy co-twin of an affected twin (not recorded which). The chain recombines TRBV19 with TRBJ2-7; the D call of TRBD1 rests on TCRdb alone, since no DNA is present to check it. Sequences were obtained from blood. CDR3 sequence: CASSEAGTRLEQYF. Full variable domain (rest looked up from reference TRBV19 and TRBJ2-7): DGGITQSPKYLFRKEGQNVTLSCEQNLNHDAMYWYRQDPGQGLRLIYYSQIVNDFQKGDIAEGYSVSREKKESFPLTVTSAQKNPTAFYLCASSEAGTRLEQYFGPGTRLTVT.